A selection of T cell receptor beta chains follows, all from one sample in a study of T-cell reconstitution after alpha-beta-depleted transplantation in children. MiXCR, run by TCRdb on the PCR reads, gives a single entry per CDR3 protein. The table records some 550,000 distinct CDR3 sequences, under 30% of them present only once. Sequenced here: PBMCs, mostly from graft donor cells, sampled 360 days after TCRalphabeta/CD19-depleted stem cell transplant. These receptors were taken from a boy younger than two who had a stem cell transplant for acute myeloid leukemia, so the T cells may come from the graft donor. CDR3s include the opening cysteine and the closing phenylalanine or tryptophan. The order of the fields is V gene, J gene, D gene, CDR3 length, clone size, CDR3 DNA, CDR3 protein. D genes are given only for firm matches. A row's size may be missing; if present it is once, few, many or a size class.

>TRBV6-5|TRBJ1-1|NA|14|NA
TGTGCCAGCAGTTACCTCCTGCGGGGAACTGAAGCTTTCTTT
CASSYLLRGTEAFF
>TRBV20-1|TRBJ2-7|TRBD1|15|NA
TGCAGTGCTAGAGATCGGGGACAGTGGACCTACGAGCAGTACTTC
CSARDRGQWTYEQYF
>TRBV20-1|TRBJ2-3|NA|14|few
TGCAGTGCTAGGGGAGCCTCAGGAGCAGATACGCAGTATTTT
CSARGASGADTQYF
>TRBV12-3/TRBV12-4|TRBJ1-5|NA|13|few
TGTGCCAGCAGTTTCTCCGTGCCCCAGCCCCAGCATTTT
CASSFSVPQPQHF
>TRBV12-3/TRBV12-4|TRBJ2-7|TRBD2|15|NA
TGTGCCAGCAGCCTCGGGACTAGCGGGGGGAACGAGCAGTACTTC
CASSLGTSGGNEQYF
>TRBV6-5|TRBJ1-5|NA|17|NA
TGTGCCAGCAGTTTTGGTCTCGGACATCTGGGCAATCAGCCCCAGCATTTT
CASSFGLGHLGNQPQHF
>TRBV12-3/TRBV12-4|TRBJ1-5|TRBD1|17|NA
TGTGCCAGCAGTTTTGGGACAGGGGTGATACCCAATCAGCCCCAGCATTTT
CASSFGTGVIPNQPQHF
>TRBV18|TRBJ1-3|NA|16|few
TGTGCCAGCTCCCTAGACTGGGGATTTCCTGGAAACACCATATATTTT
CASSLDWGFPGNTIYF
>TRBV12-3/TRBV12-4|TRBJ2-4|TRBD1|14|few
TGTGCCAGCAGTTCCCGACAGGGGGTTAACATTCAGTACTTC
CASSSRQGVNIQYF
>TRBV18|TRBJ1-5|NA|15|NA
TGTGCCAGCTCACCAGGAGAGGGAACGGGACAGCCCCAGCATTTT
CASSPGEGTGQPQHF
>TRBV5-5|TRBJ2-5|NA|15|many
TGTGCCAGCAGCTTGGAGGGCCGCGCCGTGGAGACCCAGTACTTC
CASSLEGRAVETQYF
>TRBV29-1|TRBJ1-1|TRBD1|13|many
TGCAGCGTGAGGACAGGGGTGAACACTGAAGCTTTCTTT
CSVRTGVNTEAFF
>TRBV20-1|TRBJ2-3|NA|12|many
TGCAGTGCTAGAGACCCGATCGATACGCAGTATTTT
CSARDPIDTQYF
>TRBV12-3/TRBV12-4|TRBJ1-2|NA|11|many
TGTGCCAGCAGTTTGAACGGGACACCGACCTTC
CASSLNGTPTF
>TRBV24-1|TRBJ2-5|NA|13|NA
TGTGCCACCAGTCGGGGTTCACAAGAGACCCAGTACTTC
CATSRGSQETQYF
>TRBV5-6|TRBJ2-5|NA|15|many
TGTGCCAGCAGCCCCCAGTATTGGGGGAAAGAGACCCAGTACTTC
CASSPQYWGKETQYF
>TRBV29-1|TRBJ2-2|NA|11|many
TGCAGCGTGGGGGGTTCCGGGGAGCTGTTTTTT
CSVGGSGELFF
>TRBV9|TRBJ1-1|TRBD1|15|NA
TGTGCCAGCAGCCCGGGACAGCCCTTGAACACTGAAGCTTTCTTT
CASSPGQPLNTEAFF
>TRBV5-1|TRBJ2-1|NA|16|NA
TGCGCCAGCAGCTTGACGCGTGGGAAAGGGGACAATGAGCAGTTCTTC
CASSLTRGKGDNEQFF
>TRBV11-2|TRBJ1-2|NA|14|few
TGTGCCAGCAGTCCGGGGCCTACTAACTATGGCTACACCTTC
CASSPGPTNYGYTF
>TRBV21-1|TRBJ2-7|NA|13|NA
TGTGCCAGCCCAAACCTCACAGGAAACAAGCAGTACTTC
CASPNLTGNKQYF
>TRBV10-3|TRBJ1-5|NA|13|NA
TGTGCCATCGGTCCGGGGAGCAATCAGCCCCAGCATTTT
CAIGPGSNQPQHF
>TRBV12-3/TRBV12-4|TRBJ2-5|NA|14|few
TGTGCCAGCAGACAGGGGGGGGCCGGGCAGACCCAGTACTTC
CASRQGGAGQTQYF
>TRBV20-1|TRBJ2-1|TRBD2|14|many
TGCAGTGCCCGGACTAGCGCCGCTTATAATGAGCAGTTCTTC
CSARTSAAYNEQFF
>TRBV12-3/TRBV12-4|TRBJ2-7|NA|15|NA
TGTGCCAGCAGAGAGGGACACACAGGCCGCTACGAGCAGTACTTC
CASREGHTGRYEQYF
>TRBV20-1|TRBJ2-7|NA|13|few
TGCAGTGCACCGACCCCGTTACTTTACGAGCAGTACTTC
CSAPTPLLYEQYF
>TRBV6-5|TRBJ2-7|TRBD1|15|NA
TGTGCCAGCAGTTACTCTCGGGACAGGGGTCGGGAGCAGTACTTC
CASSYSRDRGREQYF
>TRBV20-1|TRBJ2-1|TRBD2|17|NA
TGCAGTGCTGGCCGGGGGACTAGCGGGGGGGCCTACAATGAGCAGTTCTTC
CSAGRGTSGGAYNEQFF
>TRBV6-1|TRBJ2-5|TRBD2|18|NA
TGTGCCAGCAGCCACAGTTCCGGCGGGGGGGCCTACGGGGAGACCCAGTACTTC
CASSHSSGGGAYGETQYF
>TRBV2|TRBJ2-3|NA|16|NA
TGTGCCAGCAGATTGACCGGGACGTGGAGCACAGATACGCAGTATTTT
CASRLTGTWSTDTQYF
>TRBV6-6|TRBJ1-5|NA|15|few
TGTGCCAGCAGACCCCTTGGCACGGGCAATCAGCCCCAGCATTTT
CASRPLGTGNQPQHF
>TRBV7-2|TRBJ2-3|NA|14|many
TGTGCCAGCAGCTACTCCCCGAATCCGGATACGCAGTATTTT
CASSYSPNPDTQYF
>TRBV15|TRBJ2-7|TRBD1|15|NA
TGTGCCACCAGCAGGGATGACAGGGGGTCCTACGAGCAGTACTTC
CATSRDDRGSYEQYF
>TRBV12-3/TRBV12-4|TRBJ1-1|NA|15|NA
TGTGCCAGCAGTTTAGCGGCAGGGAGGTCAACTGAAGCTTTCTTT
CASSLAAGRSTEAFF
>TRBV12-3/TRBV12-4|TRBJ1-2|NA|14|many
TGTGCCAGCAGTTTAGATGCGGATATCTATGGCTACACCTTC
CASSLDADIYGYTF
>TRBV10-2|TRBJ1-6|NA|16|NA
TGCGCCAGCAGTGAGTCCGGGAACCCCCTGAATTCACCCCTCCACTTT
CASSESGNPLNSPLHF
>TRBV20-1|TRBJ2-7|TRBD2|16|NA
TGCAGTGCTAGGGGGTTTGCGGGGGGAGAGATATACGAGCAGTACTTC
CSARGFAGGEIYEQYF
>TRBV11-2|TRBJ2-5|NA|13|few
TGTGCCAGCAGCTTAATAGGGCCCGGGACCCAGTACTTC
CASSLIGPGTQYF
>TRBV29-1|TRBJ2-1|TRBD1|15|few
TGCAGCGTTGAACCCGGGACAGGGGTAATAGATGAGCAGTTCTTC
CSVEPGTGVIDEQFF
>TRBV6-5|TRBJ2-2|NA|15|many
TGTGCCAGCAAATGGGGCAGCCGGAACACCGGGGAGCTGTTTTTT
CASKWGSRNTGELFF
>TRBV6-1|TRBJ2-1|NA|13|few
TGTGCCACCACTAGCAGCTCCTACAATGAGCAGTTCTTC
CATTSSSYNEQFF
>TRBV5-1|TRBJ2-1|TRBD1|14|NA
TGCGCCAGCAGCTTGGGGGACAGGGTCTACGAGCAGTTCTTC
CASSLGDRVYEQFF
>TRBV11-3|TRBJ2-1|NA|16|many
TGTGCCAGCAGCTTATCTTACGTTAGCTCCTACAATGAGCAGTTCTTC
CASSLSYVSSYNEQFF
>TRBV12-3/TRBV12-4|TRBJ1-1|NA|12|many
TGTGCCAGCAGTTTACTTAAGACTGAAGCTTTCTTT
CASSLLKTEAFF
>TRBV20-1|TRBJ2-3|NA|11|many
TGCAGTGCTCCCCCCCGGGATACGCAGTATTTT
CSAPPRDTQYF
>TRBV12-3/TRBV12-4|TRBJ2-2|TRBD1|16|NA
TGTGCCAGCAGTTTGAGGGGGCTGCCGAACACCGGGGAGCTGTTTTTT
CASSLRGLPNTGELFF
>TRBV7-2|TRBJ2-1|TRBD2|17|many
TGTGCCAGCAGCTTAGGGCTAGCGGGCCTCGGACACAATGAGCAGTTCTTC
CASSLGLAGLGHNEQFF
>TRBV7-2|TRBJ2-3|TRBD2|15|many
TGTGCCAGCAGCTTACTAGCGGGGATTGCAGATACGCAGTATTTT
CASSLLAGIADTQYF
>TRBV12-3/TRBV12-4|TRBJ1-6|TRBD1|16|once
TGTGCCAGCAGTTCTGGAACCTGGACAGGGAATTCACCCCTCCACTTT
CASSSGTWTGNSPLHF
>TRBV20-1|TRBJ1-3|NA|14|few
TGCAGTGCTAGAGTGCAGGGCCTCGGAAACACCATATATTTT
CSARVQGLGNTIYF
>TRBV7-2|TRBJ2-1|NA|16|few
TGTGCCAGCAGCTTAGGGGGAACGGGGTACAATGGTGAGCAGTTCTTC
CASSLGGTGYNGEQFF
>TRBV5-1|TRBJ2-3|TRBD2|16|many
TGCGCCAGCAGCTGGTCTGCGGGGGGGCGCACAGATACGCAGTATTTT
CASSWSAGGRTDTQYF
>TRBV12-3/TRBV12-4|TRBJ1-1|NA|15|NA
TGTGCCAGCAGTTTTCGGGACACTATGAACACTGAAGCTTTCTTT
CASSFRDTMNTEAFF
>TRBV20-1|TRBJ2-7|NA|13|NA
TGCAGTGCTAGGCCGGGAGTCTCCTACGAGCAGTACTTC
CSARPGVSYEQYF
>TRBV7-9|TRBJ2-3|TRBD1|16|NA
TGTGCCAGCAGCCCCACTCCGGGACAGGGGACAGATACGCAGTATTTT
CASSPTPGQGTDTQYF
>TRBV12-3/TRBV12-4|TRBJ2-3|NA|14|NA
TGTGCCAGCAGTACCCAAATAAGCACAGATACGCAGTATTTT
CASSTQISTDTQYF
>TRBV12-3/TRBV12-4|TRBJ1-4|NA|13|few
TGTGCCAGCAGTTCCTCCGCCCTCGGACGACTGTTTTTT
CASSSSALGRLFF